The clone carrying this T cell receptor beta chain showed up just a few times. Its cognate antigen is unknown. The data were taken from a study of cytomegalovirus exposure and HLA in healthy donors. Study-wide results and caveats: Altogether, more than 150 TCR beta chains were recorded as cytomegalovirus-associated.

The CDR3 is 16 amino acids. Germline CDR1 SEHNR, CDR2 FQNEAQ (reference sequence). With V trimmed by 5 bases and J by 4 bases, 11 bases remained unmatched. Profiled with immunoSEQ multiplex PCR; TCRdb holds only in-frame clones, not every one. The top ten clones hold roughly 0.75% of a sample with hundreds of thousands of clones, 86% of them seen once. Sequencing was done on a sample of PBMCs. The chain is built from TRBV7-9 and TRBJ1-2, with TRBD1 matching over 9 bases. This TCR derives from a woman between 18 and 30 years old in good health and CMV-seronegative. This CDR3 reads CASSQAGTGLIYGYTF. The CDR3 DNA is TGTGCCAGCAGCCAAGCTGGGACAGGGTTAATCTATGGCTACACCTTC.